Detailed here is one T cell receptor beta chain. This entry is derived from a study of blood T cell repertoires in COVID-19. How the authors handled the data: Amplifying reference gene primers gave estimates of nucleated cell counts. Sequencing used immunoSEQ multiplex PCR; TCRdb keeps in-frame clones, though not all of them. V and J calls and clone size come straight from that table; D and trimming were deduced from the DNA. The top ten hold about 0.6% of the sample, which has roughly 160,000 clones, around 84% seen once. While infection was still active, Seattle patients were enrolled and then followed longitudinally. The material sequenced was peripheral blood. The clonotype comes from a man aged 55-75 years with COVID-19, enrolled during active disease.

This chain's CDR3 is CASSESREGLYEQYF. CDR3 in DNA: TGTGCCAGCAGTGAATCAAGGGAGGGTCTCTACGAGCAGTACTTC. The genes are TRBV25-1 and TRBJ2-7; 7 positions agree with TRBD2. The trim removed 1 base at V and 3 bases at J, leaving 6 bases unmatched. CDR3 length: 15 amino acids. In germline, CDR1 is MGHDK, CDR2 SYGVNS.